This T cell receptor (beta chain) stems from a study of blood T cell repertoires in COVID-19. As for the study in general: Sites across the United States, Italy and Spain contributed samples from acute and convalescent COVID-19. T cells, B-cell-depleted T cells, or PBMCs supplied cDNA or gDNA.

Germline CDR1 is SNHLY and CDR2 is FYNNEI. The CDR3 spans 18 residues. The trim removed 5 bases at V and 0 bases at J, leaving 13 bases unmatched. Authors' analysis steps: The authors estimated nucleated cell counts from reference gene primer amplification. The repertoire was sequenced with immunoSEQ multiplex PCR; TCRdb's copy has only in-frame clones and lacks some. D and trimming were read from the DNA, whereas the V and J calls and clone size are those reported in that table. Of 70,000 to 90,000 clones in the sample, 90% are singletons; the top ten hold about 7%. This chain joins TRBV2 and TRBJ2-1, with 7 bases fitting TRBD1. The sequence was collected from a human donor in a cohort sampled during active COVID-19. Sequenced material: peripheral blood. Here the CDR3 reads CASSHKFGQESSYNEQFF. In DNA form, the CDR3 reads TGTGCCAGCAGTCACAAATTTGGACAGGAGAGCTCCTACAATGAGCAGTTCTTC.